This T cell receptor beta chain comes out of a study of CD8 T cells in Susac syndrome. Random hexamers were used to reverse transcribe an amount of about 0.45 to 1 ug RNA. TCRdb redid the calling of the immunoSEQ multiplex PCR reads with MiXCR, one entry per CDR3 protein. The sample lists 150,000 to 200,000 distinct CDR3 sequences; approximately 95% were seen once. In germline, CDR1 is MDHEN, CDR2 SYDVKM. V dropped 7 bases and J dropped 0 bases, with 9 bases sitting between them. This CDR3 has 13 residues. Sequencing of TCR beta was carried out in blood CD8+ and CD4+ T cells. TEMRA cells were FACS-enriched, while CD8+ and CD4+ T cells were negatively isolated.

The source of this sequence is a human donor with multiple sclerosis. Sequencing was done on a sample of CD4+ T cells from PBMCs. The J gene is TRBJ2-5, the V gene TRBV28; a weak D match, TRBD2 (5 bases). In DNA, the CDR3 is TGTGCCAGCAATGGGCGGGACCAAGAGACCCAGTACTTC. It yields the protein CASNGRDQETQYF.